This TCR beta chain was sequenced in a study of blood T cells in healthy people across ages. General study results and limits: The recorded TCR beta diversity per million T cells decreased in a roughly linear manner with age. Long-lived and aged donors differed, with more naive CD4+ cells and higher diversity in the long-lived.

With regard to this clonotype: The antigen is unknown.

Sample donors were healthy Caucasian individuals that came from Russia, aged roughly 6 to 95. No fewer than 6 million PBMCs went into each sample. CDR1 SGHRS and CDR2 YFSETQ come from the germline V gene. The ends were cut back, 3 bases at V and 3 bases at J, with 10 bases in the middle. The CDR3 extends over 13 amino acids. With a J-beta primer mix and a sample-barcoded 5' primer, a second PCR ran about 6 to 11 cycles. Each CDR3 protein gets one entry after TCRdb re-called the 5' RACE reads with MiXCR. The sample has fewer than 800,000 distinct CDR3 sequences, around 49% seen once. The receptor was isolated from an older woman in good health. Sequenced: blood. J is TRBJ2-7 and V is TRBV5-1; D is undetermined. CDR3: CASSSGGNYEQYF. As DNA, the CDR3 is TGCGCCAGCAGCTCCGGCGGAAACTACGAGCAGTACTTC.